The 3 T cell receptor beta chains reported below all come from one sample, sequenced in a study of T cell repertoires in cytomegalovirus infection. Their recognized antigens are unknown. MiXCR, run by TCRdb on the reads, gives a single entry per CDR3 protein. The repertoire consists of about 740,000 distinct CDR3 sequences, with around 32% occurring once and the leading ten covering 18%. The material sequenced was cultured PBMCs, taken from culture after CMV antigen stimulation. The receptors were sampled from a human donor in good health (CMV status not recorded). Some clones in this sample may be carry-over from other donors' samples.

The rearrangement links TRBV20-1 to TRBJ2-3, with 7 bases identical to TRBD2. CDR1 is DFQATT and CDR2 is SNEGSKA in the germline V gene (reference sequence). The junction had 8 bases not matched to a gene; V was cut back by 6 bases and J by 5 bases. The CDR3 covers 13 residues. In DNA form, the CDR3 reads TGCAGTGCCGAAGGACTAGTAAGAGATACGCAGTATTTT. Residues: CSAEGLVRDTQYF.

This clonotype was seen only a few times. V gene TRBV18 combines with J gene TRBJ1-2; D is ambiguous. This CDR3 has 14 amino acids. V lost 1 base and J lost 4, with 10 bases in between. Germline V CDR1 and CDR2: KGHSH, LQKENI. The CDR3 protein is CASSPRRGFYGYTF. CDR3 nucleotide sequence: TGTGCCAGCTCACCACGACGGGGATTCTATGGCTACACCTTC. The full variable domain, rest sourced from reference TRBV18 and TRBJ1-2, is NAGVMQNPRHLVRRRGQEARLRCSPMKGHSHVYWYRQLPEEGLKFMVYLQKENIIDESGMPKERFSAEFPKEGPSILRIQQVVRGDSAAYFCASSPRRGFYGYTFGSGTRLTVV.

This clonotype has a handful of counts. The chain links TRBV7-8 to TRBJ1-4, with TRBD1 matching over 7 bases. Germline CDR1 reads SGHVS; CDR2 reads FQNEAQ. The CDR3 is made up of 14 amino acids. J was trimmed by 7 bases and V by 5 bases; bases with no gene match: 7. CDR3 loop: CASSHRNRGEKLFF. The CDR3 DNA is TGTGCCAGCAGCCACCGGAACAGGGGTGAAAAACTGTTTTTT.